The sequence of this T cell receptor beta chain was determined in a study of OX40 agonist ivuxolimab in advanced cancers. Sequencing was performed with immunoSEQ multiplex PCR; in TCRdb, only in-frame clones are kept and a portion is missing. The sample lists tens of thousands of clones, roughly 84% occurring once. The V gene lost 4 bases and the J gene lost 5 bases, with 12 bases spanning the gap. The germline V gene encodes CDR1 MNHEY and CDR2 SVGAGI. This CDR3 is built from 13 residues. This clone has just a few counts. The sequences come from CD4+ or CD8+ T cells sorted from blood, collected in a trial of the OX40 agonist ivuxolimab. V usage is TRBV6-5 and J usage is TRBJ2-7; D unresolved. The clonotype was recovered from an adult with an advanced solid tumor such as melanoma, head and neck, liver or kidney cancer. CDR3 sequence reads: CASSSGVRHEQYF. CDR3 coding DNA: TGTGCCAGCAGTTCTGGGGTGCGCCACGAGCAGTACTTC.